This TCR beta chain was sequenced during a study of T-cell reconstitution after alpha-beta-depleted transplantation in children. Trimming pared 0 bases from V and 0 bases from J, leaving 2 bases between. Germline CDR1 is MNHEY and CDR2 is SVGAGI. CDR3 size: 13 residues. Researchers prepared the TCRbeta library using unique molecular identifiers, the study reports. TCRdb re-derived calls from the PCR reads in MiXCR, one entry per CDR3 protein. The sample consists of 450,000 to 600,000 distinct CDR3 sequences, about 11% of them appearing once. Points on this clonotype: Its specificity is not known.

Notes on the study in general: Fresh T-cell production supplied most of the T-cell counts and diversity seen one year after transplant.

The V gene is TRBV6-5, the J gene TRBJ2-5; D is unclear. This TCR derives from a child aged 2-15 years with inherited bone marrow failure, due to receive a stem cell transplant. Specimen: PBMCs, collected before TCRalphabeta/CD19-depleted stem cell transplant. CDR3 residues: CASSYSNQETQYF. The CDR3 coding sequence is TGTGCCAGCAGTTACTCTAACCAAGAGACCCAGTACTTC.